Listed here are 7 T cell receptor beta chains from one sample, sequenced in a study of control samples from healthy donors and cancer patients. Data came from immunoSEQ multiplex PCR; TCRdb stores just in-frame clones and leaves some out. The table lists fewer than 110,000 clones, approximately 90% of them singletons. Sequenced: PBMCs. The receptors stem from a man in his 60s with lung cancer.

This chain joins TRBV4-2 and TRBJ2-5; a weak D match, TRBD2 (7 bases). The V gene's germline CDR1 is LGHNA and CDR2 YNFKEQ. This CDR3 contains 18 residues. V dropped 2 bases and J dropped 3 bases, with 22 bases sitting between them. The CDR3 DNA follows: TGTGCCAGCAGCCAAAATACGGGGGCGGCTAGCGGAGAAGAGACCCAGTACTTC. Protein sequence: CASSQNTGAASGEETQYF.

This clone was picked up many times. Germline and junction disagree at one end, which may indicate a read error. The same CDR3 is also encoded by other DNA sequences in this sample. The CDR3 region has the DNA TGCGCCAGCAGTTCAGAAACGCGGGGGGGCCGGACCGGGGAGCTGTTTTTT. Translated, it gives CASSSETRGGRTGELFF. The chain links TRBV27 to TRBJ2-2; 9 bases are shared with TRBD2. Germline assignment: CDR1 MNHEY and CDR2 SMNVEV (reference sequence). The CDR3 consists of 17 residues.

The chain is built from TRBV12-3 or TRBV12-4 and TRBJ1-2; no definite D call. CDR3 length: 12 residues. Trimming stripped 5 bases from V and 8 bases from J, with 12 bases between. The CDR3 loop reads CASSTRRGGYTF. In nucleotides, the CDR3 is TGTGCCAGCAGTACACGAAGAGGCGGCTACACCTTC.

The chain has TRBV3-1 (or the pseudogene TRBV3-2) and TRBJ1-1; unclear D gene. The CDR3 consists of 11 residues. Germline CDR1 reads LGHDT; CDR2 reads YNNKEL (reference sequence). Trimming left V 3 bases short and J 6 bases short, with 5 bases between. The CDR3 coding sequence is TGTGCCAGCAGCCATAGGGCTGAAGCTTTCTTT. Encoded protein: CASSHRAEAFF.

The chain employs TRBV5-1 and TRBJ2-5; perhaps TRBD1 as D (6 bases). Germline V gene lookup returns CDR1 SGHRS and CDR2 YFSETQ. Trimming pared 4 bases from V and 2 bases from J, leaving 18 bases between. The CDR3 sequence is 16 residues long. Written as DNA, the CDR3 is TGCGCCAGCAGCCGGGGTAGGACAGAGCTACAAGAGACCCAGTACTTC. It codes for CASSRGRTELQETQYF.

This CDR3 is CASSLFQISGNTIYF. The CDR3 coding sequence is TGTGCCAGCAGTTTATTCCAAATCTCTGGAAACACCATATATTTT. The chain carries TRBV28 and TRBJ1-3; D is ambiguous. Trimming cost V 1 base and J 0 bases, with 7 bases left between them. CDR3 size: 15 residues. Germline values: CDR1 MDHEN, CDR2 SYDVKM.

The CDR3 DNA follows: TGTGCCAGCAGTTTCTCGGGACAGCATAGCAATCAGCCCCAGCATTTT. Its translation is CASSFSGQHSNQPQHF. This chain joins TRBV6-5 and TRBJ1-5; 7 nucleotides line up with TRBD1. V lost 4 bases and J lost 0; bases outside the gene matches: 6. In germline, CDR1 is MNHEY, CDR2 SVGAGI. This CDR3 is built from 16 residues.